This TCR beta chain was retrieved from a study of blood T cell repertoires in COVID-19 (TCRdb year 2020). At the level of the whole study: Samples from collaborators originated in the United States, Italy and Spain and spanned both the acute and convalescent phases of COVID-19. The material from the prospective study consisted of cDNA or gDNA derived from T cells, B-cell-depleted T cells, or PBMCs. Deeply sampled blood TCRbeta repertoires from subjects exposed to, actively infected with, or recovered from COVID-19 were included in the dataset. A freely available public database, intended as a resource for researchers studying the immune response to SARS-CoV-2, is where the repertoires were released. Samples came from the ongoing ImmuneRACE study (first 160 participants) plus 1,254 subjects from 6 global collaborators. The sample metadata nearly always contained a de-identified subject ID, COVID-19 status, age in years and sex. HLA class I and class II types, where available, came from metadata supplied by the sample provider rather than from assay-based typing. The paper's findings and limits, for the study overall: Clinical and demographic metadata were provided uncurated, with the amount varying by source and participant.

V lost 9 bases and J lost 5 bases, and the count of bases not matched to a germline gene is 3. From the germline V gene, CDR1 is KGHDR and CDR2 is SFDVKD. Taken from cysteine to phenylalanine, the CDR3 has 13 residues. Just CDR3 DNA is preserved here, 39 bases in frame from base 1. TCRbeta CDR3 regions were amplified from genomic DNA by means of the immunoSEQ Assay, a bias-controlled multiplex PCR. The paper's processing steps were these. Nucleated cell counts per sample were estimated from amplification of reference gene primers within the assay. To quantify the absolute abundance of each unique TCRbeta CDR3 rearrangement, sequence reads were collapsed and filtered. For each sample, productive Simpson clonality was calculated by taking the square root of Simpson's diversity index across productive rearrangements. The clones in this table, taken by TCRdb from immuneACCESS, are in-frame only. Not every clone is retained; where verified, under half of the shortfall comes from an unresolved V gene, and the cause of the rest is unknown. V, J and clone size were drawn from that table, and D and trimming were deduced from the DNA. The sample has about 270,000 clones on record, around nine tenths of them singletons. The top ten clones comprise 1.5% to 2% of the sample.

This clone occurred once. Its antigen is still unknown. No base quality values were provided; no much bigger clone lies one nucleotide off. Another Seattle source contributed samples from volunteer blood donors who had recovered from COVID-19. Whole blood was collected in K2EDTA tubes by collaborating institutions according to the institutions' own protocols. For TCRbeta analysis, collaborators shipped samples as frozen whole blood, isolated PBMCs, or DNA extracted from either of those sample types. Sequences were obtained from peripheral blood. The clonotype was recovered from a woman between 55 and 75 years old who had recovered from COVID-19. The chain uses TRBV24-1 and TRBJ2-7, and 13 junction bases match TRBD2. CDR3 reads: CATGGLAGNEQYF. The DNA sequence is TGTGCCACCGGGGGACTAGCGGGGAACGAGCAGTACTTC.